A single sample is the source of the 18 T cell receptor beta chains below, sequenced in a study of cytomegalovirus exposure and HLA in healthy donors. Amplification used 60 Vbeta primers and 13 Jbeta primers. This table comes from immunoSEQ multiplex PCR, and its TCRdb copy is limited to in-frame clones, with some not included. The data hold almost 200,000 clones, with 70% to 80% observed a single time. Source material: PBMCs. The receptors were sampled from a male donor in good health and CMV-seropositive.

The chain links TRBV9 to TRBJ2-7, with 8 bases lining up with TRBD1. The CDR3 is made up of 15 amino acids. Germline V gene data show CDR1 as SGDLS and CDR2 as YYNGEE. The junction had 9 bases not matched to a gene; V was cut back by 0 bases and J by 7 bases. This CDR3 reads CASSVAGGRLGEQYF. CDR3 bases: TGTGCCAGCAGCGTAGCAGGGGGCCGGCTCGGGGAGCAGTACTTC. The variable domain in full, completed from reference TRBV9 and TRBJ2-7, reads DSGVTQTPKHLITATGQRVTLRCSPRSGDLSVYWYQQSLDQGLQFLIQYYNGEERAKGNILERFSAQQFPDLHSELNLSSLELGDSALYFCASSVAGGRLGEQYFGPGTRLTVT.

The rearrangement links TRBV6-5 to TRBJ1-2; D is perhaps TRBD1 (6 bases). The CDR3 covers 15 residues. The ends were cut back, 6 bases at V and 0 bases at J, with 14 bases in the middle. CDR1 and CDR2 from the germline V gene are MNHEY and SVGAGI. This chain's CDR3 is CASSTEDSSNYGYTF. Here the CDR3 DNA reads TGTGCCAGCAGCACCGAGGACAGCTCTAACTATGGCTACACCTTC.

This clone was seen just once. Sequence at one end of the junction differs from germline and may be a read error. This chain links TRBV7-9 with TRBJ2-7; no definite D call. The CDR3 runs to 16 residues. From germline, CDR1 is SEHNR and CDR2 FQNEAQ (reference sequence). The CDR3 DNA follows: TGTTCCAGCAGCTTAGCCTTCGGTCGAAGCTCCTACGAGCAGTACTTC. This gives the protein CSSSLAFGRSSYEQYF.

The chain has TRBV11-2 and TRBJ2-1; 11 bases line up with TRBD2. Germline lookup yields CDR1 SGHAT and CDR2 FQNNGV. V was pared by 5 bases and J by 7 bases, with 7 bases of the junction left unmatched. The CDR3 runs 15 residues. Here the CDR3 reads CASSPLAGGRNEQFF. The DNA of the CDR3 is TGTGCCAGCAGCCCGCTAGCGGGGGGCCGGAATGAGCAGTTCTTC.

This clone was detected only once. This same CDR3 is encoded by further DNA sequences in the sample. This chain uses TRBV25-1 with TRBJ2-3, with 7 bases matching TRBD2. The CDR3 is 14 residues long. The germline CDR1 and CDR2 sequences are MGHDK and SYGVNS. With 6 bases clipped from V and 5 bases from J, the junction kept 8 bases outside the gene matches. CDR3 sequence: CASRPSGGKDTQYF. As DNA, the CDR3 is TGTGCCAGCAGGCCTAGCGGAGGGAAAGATACGCAGTATTTT.

This chain joins TRBV9 and TRBJ2-7; TRBD2 matches at 7 bases. Trimming at V came to 2 bases and at J to 4 bases, leaving 3 bases not matched to a gene. This CDR3 is built from 13 residues. Germline V CDR1 and CDR2: SGDLS, YYNGEE. The DNA of the CDR3 is TGTGCCAGCAGCGTCGGACTAGGGTACGAGCAGTACTTC. Its protein is CASSVGLGYEQYF.

The chain uses TRBV7-2 and TRBJ2-7; 9 bases are a match to TRBD2. The ends lost 1 base at V and 2 bases at J; junction bases unmatched: 6. Germline values: CDR1 SGHTA, CDR2 FQGNSA. The length of the CDR3 is 16 residues. CDR3 region: CASSLEGSSGTYEQYF. The CDR3 nucleotides read TGTGCCAGCAGCTTAGAGGGGTCTAGCGGGACCTACGAGCAGTACTTC.

The chain links TRBV6-5 to TRBJ2-5; D might be TRBD2 (6 bases). The V end lost 1 base, the J end lost 7 bases, and 13 bases lay between the germline ends. CDR3 length: 14 residues. The germline V gene encodes CDR1 MNHEY and CDR2 SVGAGI. The CDR3 loop reads CASSYLGSSGTQYF. The CDR3 DNA follows: TGTGCCAGCAGTTACTTAGGTAGTAGCGGGACCCAGTACTTC.

CDR3 nucleotides: TGTGCCATGGGGACAGGGGGGTATGGCTACACCTTC. Translation gives CAMGTGGYGYTF. The chain combines TRBV10-3 with TRBJ1-2; 11 nucleotides line up with TRBD1. This CDR3 has 12 amino acids. V lost 9 bases, J lost 5 bases, and 2 bases stayed unmatched. The V gene's germline CDR1 is ENHRY and CDR2 SYGVKD.

The chain uses TRBV5-1 and TRBJ2-1; D possibly corresponds to TRBD2 (5 bases). The CDR3 is made up of 15 amino acids. V dropped 0 bases and J dropped 6 bases, with 13 bases sitting between them. The germline V gene encodes CDR1 SGHRS and CDR2 YFSETQ. The CDR3 DNA follows: TGCGCCAGCAGCTTGGTTGTCGTGGGAGTCAATGAGCAGTTCTTC. It translates to CASSLVVVGVNEQFF.

This chain joins TRBV29-1 and TRBJ2-1; no definite D call. CDR1 and CDR2 (germline): SQVTM, ANQGSEA. V was trimmed by 7 bases and J by 9 bases, leaving 10 bases between them. The CDR3 has 10 amino acids. CDR3: CSARDLEQFF. The DNA of the CDR3 is TGCAGCGCTCGCGATCTTGAGCAGTTCTTC.

This clone was detected only a few times. The genes are TRBV5-1 and TRBJ2-1, with a weak D call TRBD2 (5 bases). Per the germline V gene, CDR1 is SGHRS and CDR2 is YFSETQ. This CDR3 is built from 14 residues. The V end lost 0 bases, the J end lost 10 bases, and 14 bases lay between the germline ends. CDR3 bases: TGCGCCAGCAGCTTGGACTCTCTCCCGGGGGAGCAGTTCTTC. This gives the protein CASSLDSLPGEQFF.

The genes are TRBV9 and TRBJ2-3; possibly TRBD2 for D (5 bases). The CDR3 loop spans 14 amino acids. Germline V gene lookup returns CDR1 SGDLS and CDR2 YYNGEE. V shed 4 bases and J shed 4 bases, with 13 bases lying between them. The CDR3 nucleotides read TGTGCCAGCAGCCCCTCCACGAGGGCAGATACGCAGTATTTT. Amino acids: CASSPSTRADTQYF.

The chain employs TRBV11-2 and TRBJ1-1, with D possibly matching TRBD1 (6 bases). Trimming stripped 3 bases from V and 5 bases from J, with 22 bases between. The CDR3 has 17 residues. Germline V lookup: CDR1 SGHAT, CDR2 FQNNGV. CDR3 DNA sequence: TGTGCCAGCAGCTTCACGCGGGGGGCGGAAGGTCGGACTGAAGCTTTCTTT. Translating gives CASSFTRGAEGRTEAFF.

The chain uses TRBV6-1 and TRBJ1-2; D is unclear. Germline-derived CDR1 and CDR2 are MNHNS and SASEGT. This CDR3 region has 13 residues. Deletions cut 7 bases from V and 2 bases from J, with 11 bases between. The CDR3 spells CASMRERNYGYTF. The CDR3 region has the DNA TGTGCCAGCATGAGGGAACGGAACTATGGCTACACCTTC.

The chain has TRBV7-3 and TRBJ2-1; 8 nucleotides agree with TRBD2. The J segment lost 8 bases and the V segment lost 6 bases, leaving 12 bases of the junction unmatched. Germline V gene data show CDR1 as SGHTA and CDR2 as FQGTGA. There are 15 residues in the CDR3. Here the CDR3 DNA reads TGTGCCAGCAGTATAGCGGGAACGGGAGTGTATGAGCAGTTCTTC. This translates into CASSIAGTGVYEQFF.

This clone was detected a few times. The chain carries TRBV4-1 and TRBJ2-3; TRBD2 is a possible D gene (6 bases). This CDR3 is built from 18 residues. The germline V gene has CDR1 MGHRA and CDR2 YSYEKL. With 4 bases removed from V and 0 bases from J, the gap between germline ends came to 20 bases. The CDR3 DNA follows: TGCGCCAGCAGCCGGGAGAGGTTCGGTAGCGGAAGCACAGATACGCAGTATTTT. Protein product: CASSRERFGSGSTDTQYF.

The chain employs TRBV6-5 and TRBJ2-5; 13 bases align to TRBD2. The CDR3 sequence is 16 residues long. CDR1 MNHEY and CDR2 SVGAGI come from the germline V gene. The V gene end was trimmed by 0 bases and the J gene end by 5 bases; junction bases not matched to a gene: 3. In nucleotides, the CDR3 is TGTGCCAGCAGTTACTCGGGGACTAGCGGGAAGGAGACCCAGTACTTC. Its translation is CASSYSGTSGKETQYF.